Listed below are T cell receptor beta chains from one sample, sequenced in a study of T cell responses to AZD1222 COVID-19 vaccine. Only in-frame clones appear in the TCRdb table, and some are missing; sequencing was by immunoSEQ multiplex PCR. The sample holds 120,000 or so clones, 85% to 90% seen once. The sample in question was peripheral blood, obtained 28 days after the second AZD1222 dose. The source of these receptors is an adult who received the AZD1222 COVID-19 vaccine. Both conserved end residues are part of each CDR3. D genes are given only for firm matches. Clone size is given for some rows only: seen once, a few or many times, or a class if the clone is expanded.

d_gene	v_gene	len	abundance	j_gene	CDR3nt	CDR3aa
-	TRBV28	14	-	TRBJ2-7	TGTGCCAGCAGTCCCCGAAATGGGCCCTACGAGCAGTACTTC	CASSPRNGPYEQYF
-	TRBV28	14	-	TRBJ1-5	TGTGCCAGCAGTTTGCAACCAGGGAATCAGCCCCAGCATTTT	CASSLQPGNQPQHF
TRBD1	TRBV5-4	14	-	TRBJ1-6	TGTGCCAGCAGCCCCGACAGGGGTTTTTCACCCCTCCACTTT	CASSPDRGFSPLHF
-	TRBV18	14	-	TRBJ2-7	TGTGCCAGCTCGCGGGACAGAACTACCTACGAGCAGTACTTC	CASSRDRTTYEQYF
-	TRBV7-2	16	-	TRBJ2-5	TGTGCCAGCAGCTTAGCTCTACACCCGAGGGGGGAGACCCAGTACTTC	CASSLALHPRGETQYF
-	TRBV19	14	-	TRBJ2-7	TGTGCCAGTAGTTTCCGGGAAACGGCGGGCGAGCAGTACTTC	CASSFRETAGEQYF
-	TRBV6-1	16	-	TRBJ1-1	TGTGCCAGCAGTGAAAGGCCAGGGACGGTGAACACTGAAGCTTTCTTT	CASSERPGTVNTEAFF
-	TRBV19	13	-	TRBJ1-5	TGTGCCAGTAGTATGGGGTGGAATCAGCCCCAGCATTTT	CASSMGWNQPQHF
-	TRBV9	11	-	TRBJ1-3	TGTGCCAGCCGCGGGGGAAACACCATATATTTT	CASRGGNTIYF
-	TRBV4-3	17	-	TRBJ1-6	TGCGCCAGCAGCCAAGCCAAACGGAGCTCCTATAATTCACCCCTCCACTTT	CASSQAKRSSYNSPLHF
-	TRBV7-2	14	-	TRBJ1-1	TGTGCCAGCAGCTTACAGCAGGGGTCCGATGAAGCTTTCTTT	CASSLQQGSDEAFF
TRBD1	TRBV5-4	16	-	TRBJ1-5	TGTGCCAGCAGCTTGAGAGACAGGGGGGGCAATCAGCCCCAGCATTTT	CASSLRDRGGNQPQHF
-	TRBV6-4	12	-	TRBJ2-2	TGTGCCAGCAGTGGTCACACCGGGGAGCTGTTTTTT	CASSGHTGELFF
TRBD2	TRBV9	15	few	TRBJ2-7	TGTGCCAGCAGCGTTCGGACTAGCGGGAGGAACGAGCAGTACTTC	CASSVRTSGRNEQYF
TRBD1	TRBV5-1	15	-	TRBJ2-5	TGCGCCAGCAGCATACAGCCGGGACAGCAAGAGACCCAGTACTTC	CASSIQPGQQETQYF
TRBD1	TRBV7-2	13	-	TRBJ2-7	TGTGCCAGCAGCGCAGGACAGGGAGGCGAGCAGTACTTC	CASSAGQGGEQYF
-	TRBV19	12	-	TRBJ1-1	TGTGCCAGTAGGGGGGGGAACACTGAAGCTTTCTTT	CASRGGNTEAFF
TRBD2	TRBV7-3	13	-	TRBJ2-5	TGTGCCAGCAGGAAGCGGGAGTTGGAGACCCAGTACTTC	CASRKRELETQYF
-	TRBV19	13	-	TRBJ2-2	TGTGCCAGTTCCGGGATATACACCGGGGAGCTGTTTTTT	CASSGIYTGELFF
-	TRBV5-4	16	-	TRBJ2-1	TGTGCCAGCACCGAAGATGGGCTAGATTCCTACAATGAGCAGTTCTTC	CASTEDGLDSYNEQFF
-	TRBV19	15	-	TRBJ1-4	TGTGCCAGTAGGCCTGCGGGGCGGAACTTTGAAAAACTGTTTTTT	CASRPAGRNFEKLFF
TRBD1	TRBV12-5	20	-	TRBJ1-1	TGTGCTAGTGGTTTGGGGAGGACAGGGGCGACGGTTCCGGATGTCGCTGAAGCTTTCTTT	CASGLGRTGATVPDVAEAFF
TRBD1	TRBV5-1	15	once	TRBJ2-3	TGCGCCAGCAGCATAACAGGGGGCGCCGGAGATACGCAGTATTTT	CASSITGGAGDTQYF
-	TRBV6-5	16	-	TRBJ1-3	TGTGCCAGCAGTTACTCGGAGGGACTCCTTGGAAACACCATATATTTT	CASSYSEGLLGNTIYF
-	TRBV19	13	-	TRBJ2-3	TGTGCCAGTAGGGAGGCTTTGGCAGATACGCAGTATTTT	CASREALADTQYF
-	TRBV6-5	12	-	TRBJ2-1	TGTGCCAGCAGTTACGTTCCGGGGGAGCAGTTCTTC	CASSYVPGEQFF
TRBD1	TRBV5-8	15	few	TRBJ2-5	TGTGCCAGCAGCTTCGGACAGGCAAGCCAAGAGACCCAGTACTTC	CASSFGQASQETQYF
-	TRBV7-3	17	-	TRBJ2-2	TGTGCCAGCAGCTCCAATTTAAGGGGGGCGAACACCGGGGAGCTGTTTTTT	CASSSNLRGANTGELFF
-	TRBV19	14	-	TRBJ2-7	TGTGCCAGTAGTATACAGGGTTCTTTCCGCGAGCAGTACTTC	CASSIQGSFREQYF
TRBD1	TRBV6-2/TRBV6-3	14	-	TRBJ2-1	TGTGCCAGCAGCCAAACAGGGGACTACAATGAGCAGTTCTTC	CASSQTGDYNEQFF
TRBD1	TRBV25-1	17	-	TRBJ2-2	TGTGCCAGCAGTGACAATAGACAGGGCTGGAACACCGGGGAGCTGTTTTTT	CASSDNRQGWNTGELFF
-	TRBV4-3	16	-	TRBJ1-4	TGCGCCAGCAGCCAATTCATCGCCGGGGTAAATGAAAAACTGTTTTTT	CASSQFIAGVNEKLFF
-	TRBV7-9	15	-	TRBJ1-2	TGTGCCAGCAGCTCATCCGGGGCGGCCCAAGGTGGCTACACCTTC	CASSSSGAAQGGYTF
-	TRBV6-4	17	-	TRBJ2-1	TGTGCCAGCAGTGACACAGCTTGGGGTAGCGGTTACAATGAGCAGTTCTTC	CASSDTAWGSGYNEQFF